This section outlines one T cell receptor beta chain sequence together with its context. Its antigen is still unknown. Using immunoSEQ multiplex PCR, the repertoire was profiled, and TCRdb retains in-frame clones only, with some absent. Here the sample spans about 350,000 clones, roughly 81% being singletons. V lost 2 bases and J 4 bases, leaving 16 bases between the germline ends. In germline, CDR1 is SGDLS, CDR2 YYNGEE. The CDR3 length is 16 residues. The sample is drawn from a study of Ad26.COV2.S vaccination and SARS-CoV-2 variants. Across the whole study: Into the muscle, Ad26.COV2.S was dosed once or twice, 56 days apart. General study findings and limits: Spike-specific responses of CD8+ and CD4+ T cells were reported to display substantial breadth after vaccination.

Treatment of the sample: 19 received Ad26.COV2.S at low or high dose, single or two shots; five or six received placebo; per-sample allocation not given. Sampling was performed 63 days after the first vaccine or placebo injection. The TCR was taken from a person aged 18 to 59 who received the Ad26.COV2.S COVID-19 vaccine or a placebo. V is TRBV9 and J is TRBJ2-1; D is perhaps TRBD2 (6 bases). The specimen was peripheral blood, collected in a trial of Ad26.COV2.S vaccine versus placebo. Written as DNA, the CDR3 is TGTGCCAGCAGCGTGGGTCGGGGGATGAGTTACAATGAGCAGTTCTTC. Amino acid sequence: CASSVGRGMSYNEQFF.